This TCR beta chain was documented in a study of CD8 T cells in Susac syndrome. RNA in amounts of about 0.5 to 1 ug was reverse transcribed with random hexamers. TCRdb used MiXCR to reprocess the immunoSEQ multiplex PCR reads, holding one entry per CDR3 protein. The sample shows 80,000 to 90,000 distinct CDR3 sequences, just under 95% of them seen only once. CDR1 is SGDLS and CDR2 is YYNGEE in the germline V gene. Trimming removed 4 bases at V and 5 bases at J, with 18 bases between. There are 15 residues in the CDR3. J is TRBJ1-2 and V is TRBV9, with D tentatively TRBD1 (5 bases). This receptor was identified in a human donor in good health. Sequences were obtained from CD8+ T cells from PBMCs. The CDR3: CASSPTRDGWYGYTF. CDR3 sequence (DNA): TGTGCCAGCAGCCCGACCAGGGACGGCTGGTATGGCTACACCTTC.